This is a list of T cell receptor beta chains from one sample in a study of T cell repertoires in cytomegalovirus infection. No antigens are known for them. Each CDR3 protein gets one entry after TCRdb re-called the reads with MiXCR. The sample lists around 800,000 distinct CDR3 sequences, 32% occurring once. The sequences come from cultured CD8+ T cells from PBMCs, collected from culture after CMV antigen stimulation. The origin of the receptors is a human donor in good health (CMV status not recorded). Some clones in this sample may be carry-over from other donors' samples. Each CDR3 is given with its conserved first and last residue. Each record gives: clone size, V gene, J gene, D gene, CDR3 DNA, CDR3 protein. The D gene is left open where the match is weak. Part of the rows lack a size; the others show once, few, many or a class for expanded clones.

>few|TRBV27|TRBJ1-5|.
TGTGCCAGCAGTTTCTCGGGGGATGGCAATCAGCCCCAGCATTTT
CASSFSGDGNQPQHF
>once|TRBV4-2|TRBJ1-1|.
TGTGCCAGCAGCCACCCGGGGGACGTCATGAACACTGAAGCTTTCTTT
CASSHPGDVMNTEAFF
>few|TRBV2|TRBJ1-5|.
TGTGCCAGCACCCCAATTCCCCAGGAGCCCCAGCATTTT
CASTPIPQEPQHF
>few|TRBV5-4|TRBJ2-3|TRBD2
TGTGCCAGCAGCTTGGGTGGCGGACTAGAGTACACAGATACGCAGTATTTT
CASSLGGGLEYTDTQYF
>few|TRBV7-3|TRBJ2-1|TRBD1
TGTGCCAGCAGCTTAACCCAGACAGGGGATGAGCAGTTCTTC
CASSLTQTGDEQFF
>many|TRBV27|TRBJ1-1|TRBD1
TGTGCCAGCAGCTTAAGCCAGGGGGCTAACACTGAAGCTTTCTTT
CASSLSQGANTEAFF
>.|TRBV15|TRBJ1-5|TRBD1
TGTGCCACCAGCACGGACAGGACTAAAGCCCAGCATTTT
CATSTDRTKAQHF
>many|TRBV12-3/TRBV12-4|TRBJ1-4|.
TGTGCCAGCAGTTTAGATGTGCACCCTCGGGTGGAAAATGAAAAACTGTTTTTT
CASSLDVHPRVENEKLFF
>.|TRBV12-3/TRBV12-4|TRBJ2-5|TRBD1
TGTGCCAGCACTTCACGAGGGACAGGTGGTTGGGAGACCCAGTACTTC
CASTSRGTGGWETQYF
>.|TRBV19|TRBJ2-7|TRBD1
TGTGCCAGTAGTACCGGACAGGGGCCTGCTCGGGAGCAGTACTTC
CASSTGQGPAREQYF
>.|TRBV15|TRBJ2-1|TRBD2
TGTGCCACCAGCAGTACCGGGACAGCAATTATGGGACTAGCTTACAATGAGCAGTTCTTC
CATSSTGTAIMGLAYNEQFF
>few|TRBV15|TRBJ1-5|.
TGTGCCACCAGCTGGGGCAATCAGCCCCAGCATTTT
CATSWGNQPQHF
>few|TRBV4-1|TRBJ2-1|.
TGTGCCAGCAGCCCGGCAGCAAGCAATGAGCAGTTCTTC
CASSPAASNEQFF
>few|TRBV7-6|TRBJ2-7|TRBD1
TGTGCCAGCAGCATCGGACAGGGTGCCCTGAGGGAGCAGTACTTC
CASSIGQGALREQYF
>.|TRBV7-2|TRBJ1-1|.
TGTGCCAGCAGCTTAGCTGGGGGTCTTGCAGTGACTGAAGCTTTCTTT
CASSLAGGLAVTEAFF
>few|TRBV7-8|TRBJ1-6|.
TGTGCCAGCAGCTTCGACAGCCGATATAATTCACCCCTCCACTTT
CASSFDSRYNSPLHF
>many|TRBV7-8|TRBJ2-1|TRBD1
TGTGCCAGCAGCTTAGAGGGGGGCTGGGGACAGGGGGCAAGGCCACTCGATGAGCAGTTCTTC
CASSLEGGWGQGARPLDEQFF
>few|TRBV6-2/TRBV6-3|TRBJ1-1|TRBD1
TGTGCCAGCAGCCGGGACAGGCTGGAAGCTTTCTTT
CASSRDRLEAFF
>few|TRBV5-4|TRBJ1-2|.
TGTGCCAGCAGCTCCCGGGAGACTTATGGCTACACCTTC
CASSSRETYGYTF
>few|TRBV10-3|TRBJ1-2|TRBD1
TGTGCCATCAGTGAGTCGTGGGGACAGACTAACTATGGCTACACCTTC
CAISESWGQTNYGYTF
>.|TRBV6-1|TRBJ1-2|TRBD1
TGTGCCAGCTGGTGGCGGGACAGGGTCGTTGGCTACACCTTC
CASWWRDRVVGYTF
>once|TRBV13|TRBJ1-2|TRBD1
TGTGCCAGCAGCGGTTCGACAGGGGGTTATGGCTACACCTTC
CASSGSTGGYGYTF
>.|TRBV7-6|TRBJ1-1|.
TGTGTCAGCAGCTCCAGACAGGCTTACACTGAAGCTTTCTTT
CVSSSRQAYTEAFF
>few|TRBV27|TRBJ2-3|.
TGTGCCAGCAGTTTATCCCAGGGTTTCCATACGCAGTATTTT
CASSLSQGFHTQYF
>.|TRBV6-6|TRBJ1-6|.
TGTGCCAGCAGTTACGACAGAACTCGGAGGGGGGATTCACCCCTCCACTTT
CASSYDRTRRGDSPLHF
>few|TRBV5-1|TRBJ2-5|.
TGCGCCAGCAGCTCGGAGGAGGGCCAAGAGACCCAGTACTTC
CASSSEEGQETQYF
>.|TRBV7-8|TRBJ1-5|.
TGTGCCAGCAGCTTTATAAGAGGGGACTGGGTTGAAGGCAATCAGCCCCAGCATTTT
CASSFIRGDWVEGNQPQHF
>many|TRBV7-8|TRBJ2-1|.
TGTGCCAGCAGCTTAGTGTCACAGCTCTACAATGAGCAGTTCTTC
CASSLVSQLYNEQFF
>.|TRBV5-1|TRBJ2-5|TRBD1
TGCGCCAGCAGTCCACAGTGGGAGCCGACAGGGACGGAGACCCAGTACTTC
CASSPQWEPTGTETQYF
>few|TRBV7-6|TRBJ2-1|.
TGTGCCAGCAACCACCGGCTCTACAATGAGCAGTTCTTC
CASNHRLYNEQFF
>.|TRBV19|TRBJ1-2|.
TGTGCCAGTAGCTGGGACTATACGAACCAATTCTATGGCTACACCTTC
CASSWDYTNQFYGYTF
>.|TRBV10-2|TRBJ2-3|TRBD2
TGCGCCAGCACCGCGACTAGCGGAACGCAGTATTTT
CASTATSGTQYF
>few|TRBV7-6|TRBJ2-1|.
TGTGCCAGCAGCTTATCGCCAGTTCAATCCTACAATGAGCAGTTCTTC
CASSLSPVQSYNEQFF
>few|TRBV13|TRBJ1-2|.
TGTGCCAGCAGCCGTGGGACGGAGTCTGGGAGTGGCTACACCTTC
CASSRGTESGSGYTF
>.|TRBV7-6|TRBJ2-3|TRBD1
TGTACCAGCAGCCCACAGGGGGCGCCGGGAGATACGCAGTATTTT
CTSSPQGAPGDTQYF
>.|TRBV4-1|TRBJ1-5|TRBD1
TGCGCCAGCAGCCTAACGACAGGGAGGGGTCAGCCCCAGCATTTT
CASSLTTGRGQPQHF
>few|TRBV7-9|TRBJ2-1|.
TGTGCCAGCAGACAACCGGGTTCCTCCTACAATGAGCAGTTCTTC
CASRQPGSSYNEQFF
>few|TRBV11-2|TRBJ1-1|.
TGTGCCAGCAGCTTAGGGGCGCCGCGGGGCACTGAAGCTTTCTTT
CASSLGAPRGTEAFF
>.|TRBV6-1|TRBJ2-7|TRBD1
TGTGCCAGCAGCTCAGACAGGGAGAGCCCCTACGAGCAGTACTTC
CASSSDRESPYEQYF
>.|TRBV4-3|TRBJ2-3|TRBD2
TGCGCCAGCAGCCAATCCAGCGGGGGGAGCACAGATACGCAGTATTTT
CASSQSSGGSTDTQYF
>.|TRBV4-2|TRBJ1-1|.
TGTGCCAGCAGCCTCTATTCGGACAGAGAGAACACTGAAGCTTTCTTT
CASSLYSDRENTEAFF
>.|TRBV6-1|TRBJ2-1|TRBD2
TGTGCCAGCAGTGACAGCGGGGGGACCAATGAGCAGTTCTTC
CASSDSGGTNEQFF
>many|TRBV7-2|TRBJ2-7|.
TGTGCCAGCAGCATCACAGGCATCTACGAGCAGTACTTC
CASSITGIYEQYF
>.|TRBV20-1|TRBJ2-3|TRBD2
TGCAGTGCTAGAGTATCCGGGGGGAAGGTCACAGATACGCAGTATTTT
CSARVSGGKVTDTQYF
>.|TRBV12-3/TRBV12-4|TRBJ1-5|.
TGTGCCAGCAGTTTTGGCGTGCAGGGTGGGCAGCCCCAGCATTTT
CASSFGVQGGQPQHF
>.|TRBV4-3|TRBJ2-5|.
TGCGCCAGCAGCCAAGATCCGGGGTCGGGAGAGACCCAGTACTTC
CASSQDPGSGETQYF
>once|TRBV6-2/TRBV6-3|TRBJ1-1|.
TGTGCCAGCAGTTACAGAGGGTACGCGAACACTGAAGCTTTCTTT
CASSYRGYANTEAFF
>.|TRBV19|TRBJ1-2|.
TGTGCCAGTAGTCCCCAGGGGTCTATGAGCTACACCTTC
CASSPQGSMSYTF
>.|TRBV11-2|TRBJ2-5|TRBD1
TGTGCCAGCAGCTCAATTTTGACAGGGGGGTGGGAGACCCAGTACTTC
CASSSILTGGWETQYF
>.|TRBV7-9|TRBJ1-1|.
TGTGCCAGCATCGGGTTGGGAGACACTGAAGCTTTCTTT
CASIGLGDTEAFF
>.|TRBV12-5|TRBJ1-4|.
TGTGCTAGTGGTTTTAATTTGGGCAGGGAGGAAAAACTGTTTTTT
CASGFNLGREEKLFF
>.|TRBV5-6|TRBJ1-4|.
TGTGCCAGCAGCTTGGACGGGGGCTCCATACTTAATGAAAAACTGTTTTTT
CASSLDGGSILNEKLFF
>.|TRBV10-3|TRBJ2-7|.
TGTGCCATAAGGGACTCAGGGTCAAGCTCCTACGAGCAGTACTTC
CAIRDSGSSSYEQYF
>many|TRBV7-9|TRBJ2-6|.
TGTGCCAGCAGCAGTCCTGGGGCCAACGTCCTGACTTTC
CASSSPGANVLTF
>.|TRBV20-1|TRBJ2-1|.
TGCAGTGCTAGTCGTAGCTTGAGATCCTACAATGAGCAGTTCTTC
CSASRSLRSYNEQFF
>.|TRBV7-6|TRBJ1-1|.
TGTGCCAGCAGCCCCGGGGATGTCCTCTTGAAAGCTTTCTTT
CASSPGDVLLKAFF
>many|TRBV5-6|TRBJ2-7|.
TGTGCCAGCAGCCCGTGGGGGGACGGGACATCCTACGAGCAGTACTTC
CASSPWGDGTSYEQYF
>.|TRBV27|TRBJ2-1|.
TGTGCCAGCAGTTCCCCTAATTGGGTGCAGTTCTTC
CASSSPNWVQFF
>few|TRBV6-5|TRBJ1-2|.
TGTGCCAGCAGTTACGGGCCAGGGGATGGCTACACCTTC
CASSYGPGDGYTF